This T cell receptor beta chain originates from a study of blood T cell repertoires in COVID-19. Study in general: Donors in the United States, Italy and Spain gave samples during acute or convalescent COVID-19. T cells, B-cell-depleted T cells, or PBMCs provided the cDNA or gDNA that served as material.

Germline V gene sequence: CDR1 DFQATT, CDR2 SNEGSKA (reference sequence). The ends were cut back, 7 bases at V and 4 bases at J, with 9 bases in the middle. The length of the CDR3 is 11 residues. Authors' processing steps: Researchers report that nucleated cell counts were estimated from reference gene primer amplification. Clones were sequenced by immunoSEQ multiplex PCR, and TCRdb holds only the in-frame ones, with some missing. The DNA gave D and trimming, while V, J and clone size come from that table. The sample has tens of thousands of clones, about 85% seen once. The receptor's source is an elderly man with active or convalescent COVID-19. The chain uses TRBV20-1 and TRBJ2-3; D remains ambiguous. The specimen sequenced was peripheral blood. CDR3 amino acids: CSVHRADTQYF. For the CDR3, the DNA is TGCAGTGTTCACCGAGCAGATACGCAGTATTTT.